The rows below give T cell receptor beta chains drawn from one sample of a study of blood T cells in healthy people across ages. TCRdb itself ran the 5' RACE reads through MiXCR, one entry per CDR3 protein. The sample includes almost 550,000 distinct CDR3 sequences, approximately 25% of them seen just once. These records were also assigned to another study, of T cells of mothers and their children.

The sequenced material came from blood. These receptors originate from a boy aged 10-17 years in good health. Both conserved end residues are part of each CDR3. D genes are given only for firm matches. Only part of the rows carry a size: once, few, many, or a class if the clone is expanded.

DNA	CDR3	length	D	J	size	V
TGTGCCAGCAGCGCGGAGGCGACGGAGGAGCAGTACTTC	CASSAEATEEQYF	13	-	TRBJ2-7	few	TRBV7-9
TGTGCCAGCACTGAAAACAGGGGACGTCAGCCCCAGCATTTT	CASTENRGRQPQHF	14	TRBD1	TRBJ1-5	-	TRBV12-3/TRBV12-4
TGTGCCAGCGGATTCCCCGAGGACGGGGGTGTTAATGAGCAGTTCTTC	CASGFPEDGGVNEQFF	16	-	TRBJ2-1	-	TRBV27
TGTGCCAGCAGTTTAGATTTAGTAGCGGGACGCGAGCAGTACTTC	CASSLDLVAGREQYF	15	TRBD2	TRBJ2-7	-	TRBV12-3/TRBV12-4
TGTGCCAGCAGTTTATGGGGCGGGGACCGTGAGACCCAGTACTTC	CASSLWGGDRETQYF	15	-	TRBJ2-5	-	TRBV28
TGTGCCAGCAGCTCGCCCGGAGAGTACCAAGAGACCCAGTACTTC	CASSSPGEYQETQYF	15	-	TRBJ2-5	-	TRBV7-2
TGTGCCAGCAGCTATCCGGGACAGGGGCTCTACGAGCAGTACTTC	CASSYPGQGLYEQYF	15	TRBD1	TRBJ2-7	-	TRBV7-9
TGCAGTGGTTTGGTGCAGGGAGGAGAGACCCAGTACTTC	CSGLVQGGETQYF	13	-	TRBJ2-5	few	TRBV20-1
TGTTCCAGCAGCTTAGGGGGAAATCAGCCCCAGCATTTT	CSSSLGGNQPQHF	13	-	TRBJ1-5	-	TRBV7-9
TGTGCCAGTAGTATAGGGTCGGGAACTCAGCCCCAGCATTTT	CASSIGSGTQPQHF	14	-	TRBJ1-5	few	TRBV19
TGTGCCAGCAGGGGCCCAACAGGGTACTATGGCTACACCTTC	CASRGPTGYYGYTF	14	-	TRBJ1-2	-	TRBV12-3/TRBV12-4
TGCGCCAGCAGCCAACCCCGCAGGGGGGTGGGCATTCAGTACTTC	CASSQPRRGVGIQYF	15	-	TRBJ2-4	-	TRBV4-1
TGTGCCAGCAGCCGCGGGCCTCTCAAGCAGTACTTC	CASSRGPLKQYF	12	-	TRBJ2-7	-	TRBV3-1
TGTGCCAGCAGCTCCAGACCGGCCGGGGAGCTGTTTTTT	CASSSRPAGELFF	13	-	TRBJ2-2	-	TRBV7-6
TGTGCCAGCAGTGACTCGGGGCGAGACGACTCTGGAAACACCATATATTTT	CASSDSGRDDSGNTIYF	17	-	TRBJ1-3	-	TRBV6-4
TGTGCCAGCAGCTTCGACTGGAAAGAGACCCAGTACTTC	CASSFDWKETQYF	13	-	TRBJ2-5	few	TRBV7-9
TGCAGCGTGAAATGGGATCCGGGCAATGAGCAGTTCTTC	CSVKWDPGNEQFF	13	-	TRBJ2-1	-	TRBV29-1
TGCGCCAGCAGCCAGTGGACAGGGGTGGCAGATACGCAGTATTTT	CASSQWTGVADTQYF	15	TRBD1	TRBJ2-3	few	TRBV4-1
TGTGCCAGCAGTTTTGCTGGCGAACGTCCCTCCTACGAGCAGTACTTC	CASSFAGERPSYEQYF	16	-	TRBJ2-7	medium-sized	TRBV28
TGTGCCAGCAGCTTGGTGCGAGGGACGGGGCAAGAGACCCAGTACTTC	CASSLVRGTGQETQYF	16	-	TRBJ2-5	-	TRBV5-5
TGCAGCGCTGCGGGACTCTTTAACTACGAGCAGTACTTC	CSAAGLFNYEQYF	13	-	TRBJ2-7	many	TRBV29-1
TGTGCCAGCAGTGAAGGAGATAGGTTACCGGGAGAGACCCAGTACTTC	CASSEGDRLPGETQYF	16	-	TRBJ2-5	few	TRBV2
TGCAGCGCGGGGGAAGGACGAAACACCATATATTTT	CSAGEGRNTIYF	12	-	TRBJ1-3	many	TRBV29-1
TGTGCCAGCAGCCCAACCCAGACAGGGCCCAACACCGGGGAGCTGTTTTTT	CASSPTQTGPNTGELFF	17	TRBD1	TRBJ2-2	-	TRBV5-5
TGCGCCAGCACCTTTGGGAGGCCCTCCTACAATGAGCAGTTCTTC	CASTFGRPSYNEQFF	15	-	TRBJ2-1	few	TRBV5-1
TGCAGCTCCGACGGAACAGCCCAAGAGACCCAGTACTTC	CSSDGTAQETQYF	13	-	TRBJ2-5	-	TRBV29-1
TGTGCCAGCAGCTTAGCGGGCAACAATGAGCAGTTCTTC	CASSLAGNNEQFF	13	-	TRBJ2-1	many	TRBV5-6
TGTGCCAGCACCCCGAGTGGATTCTATGGCTACACCTTC	CASTPSGFYGYTF	13	-	TRBJ1-2	few	TRBV2
TGTGCCAGCAGCGATACGTGGTGGGACAGATATTCACCCCTCCACTTT	CASSDTWWDRYSPLHF	16	TRBD1	TRBJ1-6	-	TRBV11-2
TGTGCCAGCCAACGGGGCGGGATATACAATGAGCAGTTCTTC	CASQRGGIYNEQFF	14	-	TRBJ2-1	few	TRBV6-2/TRBV6-3
TGTGCCAGCAGCCTAAGTGGGGGAGGGACTCCTCTCCTCTACGAGCAGTACTTC	CASSLSGGGTPLLYEQYF	18	TRBD2	TRBJ2-7	few	TRBV7-6
TGTGCCTGGGGATACGGGGTCTACAATGAGCAGTTCTTC	CAWGYGVYNEQFF	13	-	TRBJ2-1	-	TRBV30
TGCGCCAGCAGCTTGACTAGCTCCTACGAGCAGTACTTC	CASSLTSSYEQYF	13	-	TRBJ2-7	many	TRBV27
TGCAGTGCTAGACCCGGACTAGCGGGAACAGCAGATACGCAGTATTTT	CSARPGLAGTADTQYF	16	TRBD2	TRBJ2-3	-	TRBV20-1
TGTGCCAGCAGCGAGGAAGTTTCTCCTCCTGGGGATACGCAGTATTTT	CASSEEVSPPGDTQYF	16	-	TRBJ2-3	-	TRBV4-2
TGTGCCAGCAGTTACCAGGGGGCTGGGACCCAGTACTTC	CASSYQGAGTQYF	13	TRBD1	TRBJ2-5	few	TRBV6-5
TGCGCCAGCAGCTCCGGGACGGTCGAGCAGTACTTC	CASSSGTVEQYF	12	-	TRBJ2-7	-	TRBV5-1
TGCGCCAGCAGCTTGCGCCAGGGGGCAGGGGAAAAACTGTTTTTT	CASSLRQGAGEKLFF	15	TRBD1	TRBJ1-4	few	TRBV5-1
TGCAGTGCTGGAAAAGGGGGTCTGAACACTGAAGCTTTCTTT	CSAGKGGLNTEAFF	14	-	TRBJ1-1	-	TRBV20-1
TGTGCCAGCAGTTCCCGGGACGGTTACACTGAAGCTTTCTTT	CASSSRDGYTEAFF	14	-	TRBJ1-1	many	TRBV12-3/TRBV12-4
TGTGCCAGCAGAGCAGGCGGCAACACCGGGGAGCTGTTTTTT	CASRAGGNTGELFF	14	-	TRBJ2-2	-	TRBV12-3/TRBV12-4
TGCGCCAGCAGCCAGGCCGACACCAACACCGGGGAGCTGTTTTTT	CASSQADTNTGELFF	15	-	TRBJ2-2	-	TRBV4-1
TGCAGTGCAGGGACCCCCCGGGAGACCCAGTACTTC	CSAGTPRETQYF	12	-	TRBJ2-5	-	TRBV20-1
TGTGCCAGCAGGCCCGGGGTATTTAGCACTGAAGCTTTCTTT	CASRPGVFSTEAFF	14	-	TRBJ1-1	-	TRBV7-6
TGCAGCGTTGGCAGGGTGGATGAGACCCAGTACTTC	CSVGRVDETQYF	12	-	TRBJ2-5	-	TRBV29-1
TGTGCCAGCAGCTTCAGCTCAGGGTACGCAGGGGAAGCTTTCTTT	CASSFSSGYAGEAFF	15	-	TRBJ1-1	-	TRBV7-3
TGCGCCAGCAGCCAAGGCCCCCCCATTTTCGAGCAGTACTTC	CASSQGPPIFEQYF	14	-	TRBJ2-7	few	TRBV4-1
TGTGCCAGCAGCCCGACTAAACACACCTACGAGCAGTACTTC	CASSPTKHTYEQYF	14	-	TRBJ2-7	few	TRBV7-3
TGTGCCAGCAGCGTGGAGGGGGCATCCTACAATGAGCAGTTCTTC	CASSVEGASYNEQFF	15	-	TRBJ2-1	many	TRBV9
TGTGCCAGCAGTTACCCTACTAGCGGCAGCTCCTACAATGAGCAGTTCTTC	CASSYPTSGSSYNEQFF	17	TRBD2	TRBJ2-1	-	TRBV6-5
TGCAGTGCTAGAGTAGGGGGGATTAGCAATCAGCCCCAGCATTTT	CSARVGGISNQPQHF	15	-	TRBJ1-5	few	TRBV20-1
TGTGCCAGCAGCACCCAGGGCGAGCAGTACTTC	CASSTQGEQYF	11	-	TRBJ2-7	few	TRBV27
TGTGCCAGCAGCCTAAATCCCCAGCGGGAGGTTATAGATACGCAGTATTTT	CASSLNPQREVIDTQYF	17	TRBD2	TRBJ2-3	few	TRBV9
TGTGCCAGCTTCTTCACAGGGTACGGGGCAGATACGCAGTATTTT	CASFFTGYGADTQYF	15	-	TRBJ2-3	-	TRBV6-4